The rows below give T cell receptor beta chains drawn from one sample of a study of blood T cell repertoires in COVID-19. Sequenced by immunoSEQ multiplex PCR; TCRdb stores in-frame clones only, minus some. The table records some 62,000 clones, 88% of them present only once. Sample: peripheral blood. The receptors were gathered from a human donor in a cohort sampled during active COVID-19. CDR3s include the opening cysteine and the closing phenylalanine or tryptophan. Clone size appears in some rows only: once, few, many, or a class for an expanded clone.

once	15	TRBV2	CASNRAGLGDNEQFF
NA	16	TRBV5-1	CASSFGLGTVNYEQYF
NA	14	TRBV7-9	CASRGSGRGNEQFF
NA	13	TRBV19	CASTGTGGHEQYF
NA	15	TRBV19	CASSTQQGVNTEAFF
NA	15	TRBV19	CASSMAFGGGQPQHF
NA	14	TRBV7-2	CASSLGAGTDTQYF
once	16	TRBV5-1	CASSIYRGVGTDTQYF
few	16	TRBV5-6	CASSPRTGANTGELFF
NA	16	TRBV5-5	CASSFSLAGPLTQQYF
NA	13	TRBV7-2	CASSLVSWAEQFF
NA	15	TRBV5-1	CASRPTSGSGDEQFF
NA	16	TRBV24-1	CATSDPRDRGNYGYTF
NA	14	TRBV28	CASISDRATHEQYF
NA	20	TRBV4-1	CASSSSLPGTSGGAVETQYF
NA	14	TRBV19	CASTPGGSRETQYF
NA	14	TRBV6-5	CASSTPISNQPQHF
NA	15	TRBV2	CASSGQGVSAGELFF
NA	15	TRBV9	CASSVVGGVGDTQYF
NA	14	TRBV28	CASGPGPANTEAFF
NA	19	TRBV4-2	CASSQATGSPQSGANVLTF
NA	15	TRBV4-1	CASSRSGAPVDTQYF
once	13	TRBV30	CAWSRGGSNTQYF
NA	15	TRBV11-3	CASIISTGSNEKLFF
NA	14	TRBV6-2/TRBV6-3	CASSRTGAGRPQHF
once	17	TRBV6-2/TRBV6-3	CASSTPNLYLGYNEQFF
NA	13	TRBV18	CASSWGLAGEQYF
NA	13	TRBV6-4	CASSELGGTEAFF
NA	15	TRBV27	CASSSGQGGTDTQYF
NA	15	TRBV5-1	CASSPLGLRTGELFF
few	11	TRBV2	CASSDDTRQYF
once	13	TRBV11-2	CASSPAWAGELFF
NA	15	TRBV6-5	CASSYSAGANTEAFF
NA	14	TRBV18	CASSPPRVGSPLHF
few	15	TRBV6-5	CASSTGDPSFQPQHF
NA	15	TRBV7-2	CASSLEGTGSRGYTF
NA	14	TRBV10-2	CASSRDRDQETQYF
NA	16	TRBV4-1	CASSQDHTGTYQPQHF
NA	11	TRBV3-1/TRBV3-2	CASSLLREQYF
NA	13	TRBV7-8	CASSFARTGELFF
NA	15	TRBV6-6	CASSYMTGNADTQYF
NA	19	TRBV6-4	CASSDPTFLARDINQPQHF
NA	16	TRBV15	CATSRDFRQLNTEAFF
NA	15	TRBV5-4	CASSLDRDSYNEQFF
NA	13	TRBV5-4	CASSFRTADTQYF
once	15	TRBV6-5	CASWWLASGTYEQYF
NA	14	TRBV6-6	CASTEDRGGYEQYF
NA	15	TRBV11-3	CASSSRGRNTGELFF
NA	16	TRBV30	CAWMVRAGMNTGELFF
NA	14	TRBV7-9	CASSPGGENTEAFF